This T cell receptor (beta chain) was identified during a study of identical twins. Findings and limits, study-wide: Because invariant MAIT and iNKT cells could be present, zero-insertion analyses could be partly confounded. Twins' excess sharing was less marked for out-of-frame beta sequences.

CDR3 length equals 13 residues. Germline CDR1 is MNHEY and CDR2 is SVGEGT. Trimming left V 0 bases short and J 2 bases short, with 4 bases between. Template switching supplied a universal primer site; unique molecular identifiers were carried on the cDNA. TCRdb re-called the 5' RACE reads with MiXCR, one entry per CDR3 protein. Counted here are fewer than 650,000 distinct CDR3 sequences, roughly 9.5% occurring once; the ten biggest clones make up approximately 3%. As concerns this clonotype: Its specificity is unknown.

Healthy Caucasians supplied all donations. The sample also formed part of further work on yellow fever vaccine responses in identical twins.

The receptor was isolated from a woman younger than 35 in good health. The V call is TRBV6-2 or TRBV6-3, the J call TRBJ1-1; D gene uncertain. The sequenced sample was PBMCs. The CDR3, as DNA: TGTGCCAGCAGTTACTCGTTTAACACTGAAGCTTTCTTT. It specifies CASSYSFNTEAFF.